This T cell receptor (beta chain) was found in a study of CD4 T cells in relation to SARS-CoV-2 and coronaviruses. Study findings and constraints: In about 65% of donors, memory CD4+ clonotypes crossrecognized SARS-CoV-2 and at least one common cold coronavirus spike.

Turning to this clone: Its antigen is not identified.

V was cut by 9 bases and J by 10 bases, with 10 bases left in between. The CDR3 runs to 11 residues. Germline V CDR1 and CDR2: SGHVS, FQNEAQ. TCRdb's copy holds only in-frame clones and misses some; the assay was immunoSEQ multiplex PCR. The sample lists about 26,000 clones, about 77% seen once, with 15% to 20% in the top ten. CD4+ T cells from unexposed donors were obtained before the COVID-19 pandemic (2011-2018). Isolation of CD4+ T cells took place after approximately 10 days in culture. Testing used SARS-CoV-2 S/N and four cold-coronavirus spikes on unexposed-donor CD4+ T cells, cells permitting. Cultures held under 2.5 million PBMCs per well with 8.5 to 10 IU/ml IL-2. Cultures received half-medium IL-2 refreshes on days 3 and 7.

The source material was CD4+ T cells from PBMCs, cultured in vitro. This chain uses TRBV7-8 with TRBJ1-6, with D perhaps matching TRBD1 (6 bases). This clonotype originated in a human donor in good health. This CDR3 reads CARKGGSPLHF. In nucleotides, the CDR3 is TGTGCCAGAAAGGGGGGATCACCCCTCCACTTT.